A selection of T cell receptor beta chains follows, all from one sample in a study of blood T cell repertoires in COVID-19. The method was immunoSEQ multiplex PCR; TCRdb's version includes in-frame clones alone and lacks a portion of them. The sample contains around 300,000 clones, nearly 90% of which appear only once. The sample was PBMCs or T cells enriched from blood (not recorded which). These TCRs come from an older woman who had recovered from COVID-19. CDR3s include the opening cysteine and the closing phenylalanine or tryptophan. The order of the fields is J gene, V gene, D gene, CDR3 protein. D genes are given only for firm matches.

TRBJ1-1 TRBV5-8 NA CASSFTGEDTEAFF
TRBJ1-2 TRBV28 NA CASSLNPIYGYTF
TRBJ1-3 TRBV5-1 TRBD1 CASSPGDRISGNTIYF
TRBJ1-4 TRBV29-1 TRBD1 CSSSGTGDEKLFF
TRBJ1-4 TRBV27 NA CASSPLATNEKLFF
TRBJ2-3 TRBV28 TRBD2 CASSPSLGSGTPDTQYF
TRBJ2-1 TRBV7-3 NA CASSNGTSSYNEQFF
TRBJ2-3 TRBV3-1/TRBV3-2 NA CASSQPGHSTDTQYF
TRBJ2-1 TRBV5-1 TRBD2 CASSPRLAGGPVEQFF
TRBJ1-5 TRBV19 TRBD1 CASMDRVNQPQHF
TRBJ1-6 TRBV5-1 NA CASSLAAGVGSPLHF
TRBJ1-5 TRBV28 TRBD1 CESREYRGNQPQHF
TRBJ2-7 TRBV6-5 NA CASKGGPLYEQYF
TRBJ2-1 TRBV12-5 NA CASGYNFKRTYYNEQFF
TRBJ2-6 TRBV7-9 TRBD1 CASSFSKGASSSGANVLTF
TRBJ1-2 TRBV5-1 TRBD1 CASSYLQGADGYTF
TRBJ1-1 TRBV7-6 NA CASSPTVTNTEAFF
TRBJ1-5 TRBV21-1 NA CASSGALGGTSNQPQHF
TRBJ1-3 TRBV29-1 NA CSVQVYSGNTIYF
TRBJ1-6 TRBV5-1 TRBD1 CASSLGQSGVTLHF
TRBJ1-1 TRBV3-1/TRBV3-2 NA CASSPAPGFTLNTEAFF
TRBJ1-1 TRBV30 NA CAWSDGEAAAFF
TRBJ2-1 TRBV18 TRBD2 CASQERGAWNEQFF
TRBJ1-5 TRBV9 NA CASSVGGLSFPQHF
TRBJ2-3 TRBV5-6 TRBD2 CASSQRGLAAGDTQYF
TRBJ1-2 TRBV19 NA CASSMSQGRYGYTF
TRBJ2-3 TRBV7-6 TRBD2 CASSSPKRLAVHTDTQYF
TRBJ1-6 TRBV28 TRBD1 CASRLGWTGSNSPLHF
TRBJ2-3 TRBV9 NA CASSALPSGLGTDTQYF
TRBJ1-1 TRBV3-1/TRBV3-2 NA CASSLYGGGENTEAFF
TRBJ1-5 TRBV7-9 TRBD1 CASSPRGANQPQHF
TRBJ1-5 TRBV5-5 TRBD1 CASSHGQDRPQHF
TRBJ1-1 TRBV28 NA CASSLSGSPEAFF
TRBJ2-7 TRBV4-1 NA CASSQQEAYEQYF
TRBJ1-5 TRBV7-2 TRBD1 CASSLRDRVNQPQHF
TRBJ1-5 TRBV21-1 NA CASSNGGGPQHF
TRBJ1-1 TRBV27 TRBD1 CASGTGTEAFF
TRBJ2-7 TRBV10-3 TRBD1 CAISEGQGDEQYF
TRBJ1-2 TRBV5-6 NA CASSLLHLGYTF
TRBJ2-2 TRBV6-4 TRBD2 CASRSGLAGGTGELFF
TRBJ2-2 TRBV11-1 NA CASSLGGSYTGELFF
TRBJ1-5 TRBV29-1 NA CSVGGGLNQPQHF
TRBJ1-6 TRBV3-1/TRBV3-2 NA CASSRRRDFNSPLHF
TRBJ2-5 TRBV7-2 NA CASSPRDWETQYF
TRBJ1-1 TRBV3-1/TRBV3-2 NA CASSQEGGGGDTEAFF
TRBJ2-3 TRBV11-2 NA CASSLGGTDTQYF
TRBJ1-4 TRBV10-3 TRBD1 CAIRQSGTGKEKLFF
TRBJ2-7 TRBV27 TRBD2 CASFPGTSGILGYEQYF
TRBJ2-3 TRBV7-3 NA CASSLTPGSADTQYF
TRBJ2-3 TRBV7-9 TRBD2 CASTRTLAVHYTDTQYF
TRBJ1-1 TRBV7-2 NA CASSFSGWNTEAFF
TRBJ2-3 TRBV7-6 TRBD2 CASSLELAESTDTQYF